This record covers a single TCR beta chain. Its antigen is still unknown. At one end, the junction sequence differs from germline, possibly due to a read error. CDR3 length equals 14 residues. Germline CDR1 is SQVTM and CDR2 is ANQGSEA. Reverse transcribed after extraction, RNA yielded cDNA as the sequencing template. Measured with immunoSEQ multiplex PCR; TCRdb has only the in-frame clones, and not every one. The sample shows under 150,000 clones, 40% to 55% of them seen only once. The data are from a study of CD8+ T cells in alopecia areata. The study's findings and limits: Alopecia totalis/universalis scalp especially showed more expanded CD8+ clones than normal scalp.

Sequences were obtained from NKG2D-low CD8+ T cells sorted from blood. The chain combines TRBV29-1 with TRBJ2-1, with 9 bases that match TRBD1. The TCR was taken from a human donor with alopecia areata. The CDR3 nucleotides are TGCAGCGTAGGGGACAGGGAGGTCTACGATGAGCAGTTCTTC. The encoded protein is CSVGDREVYDEQFF.